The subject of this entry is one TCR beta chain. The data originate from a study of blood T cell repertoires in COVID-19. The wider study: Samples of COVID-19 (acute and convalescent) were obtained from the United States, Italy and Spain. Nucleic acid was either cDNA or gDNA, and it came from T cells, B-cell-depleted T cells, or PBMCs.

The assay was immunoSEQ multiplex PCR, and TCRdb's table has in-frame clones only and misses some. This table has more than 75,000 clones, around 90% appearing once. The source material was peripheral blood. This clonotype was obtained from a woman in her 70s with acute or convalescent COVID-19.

In DNA form, the CDR3 reads TGTGCCAGCAGCGTAGTGGGACTAGGTAATGAGCAGTTCTTC. Translating it yields CASSVVGLGNEQFF. The chain carries TRBV9 and TRBJ2-1; 8 nucleotides agree with TRBD2. The CDR3 has 14 amino acids. J lost 7 bases, V lost 0 bases, and 3 bases had no gene match. CDR1 SGDLS and CDR2 YYNGEE come from the germline V gene. The full variable domain, completed using reference TRBV9 and TRBJ2-1, is DSGVTQTPKHLITATGQRVTLRCSPRSGDLSVYWYQQSLDQGLQFLIQYYNGEERAKGNILERFSAQQFPDLHSELNLSSLELGDSALYFCASSVVGLGNEQFFGPGTRLTVL.